This TCR beta chain was captured in a study of blood T cell repertoires in COVID-19. Per the study methods: Estimates of nucleated cell counts were drawn from the amplification of reference gene primers. Libraries were prepared by immunoSEQ multiplex PCR; TCRdb keeps only in-frame clonotypes and omits some of them. V, J and clone size are those of that table, while D and trimming were read from the DNA. Of approximately 58,000 clones in the sample, 80% to 90% were seen once. V was clipped by 2 bases and J by 1 base, with 11 bases between them. This CDR3 has 15 amino acids. Germline values: CDR1 SGHAT, CDR2 FQNNGV.

The source of this sequence is a man in his sixties with COVID-19, enrolled during active disease. The specimen sequenced was peripheral blood. The chain combines TRBV11-2 with TRBJ1-1, with no clear D. The CDR3 DNA follows: TGTGCCAGCAGCTTAAAGGTAGGAGGGAACACTGAAGCTTTCTTT. It is translated as CASSLKVGGNTEAFF.